The 31 T cell receptor beta chains below come from one sample, sequenced in a study of blood T cell repertoires in COVID-19. The protocol was immunoSEQ multiplex PCR, while the TCRdb copy is restricted to in-frame clones and leaves out a portion. Of around 120,000 clones in the sample, roughly 80% were seen once. Sequences were obtained from peripheral blood. The source of these receptors is a man between 65 and 85 years old with active or convalescent COVID-19.

This rearrangement joins TRBV24-1 to TRBJ1-1; TRBD1 matches 7 bases. This CDR3 has 13 amino acids. CDR1 and CDR2 (germline): KGHDR, SFDVKD. Trimming cost V 5 bases and J 5 bases; bases outside gene matches: 4. CDR3: CATSAGGWTEAFF. CDR3 in DNA: TGTGCCACCAGTGCAGGGGGTTGGACTGAAGCTTTCTTT.

The V and J genes are TRBV5-1 and TRBJ1-1; 7 nucleotides align to TRBD1. Unmatched junction bases numbered 8, after V lost 2 bases and J lost 4 bases. Germline V gives CDR1 SGHRS, CDR2 YFSETQ. The CDR3 loop spans 15 amino acids. The CDR3 loop is CASSFTGVPSTEAFF. CDR3 coding DNA: TGCGCCAGCAGCTTTACAGGGGTCCCGAGCACTGAAGCTTTCTTT.

The CDR3 sequence: CASNGGRDYNSPLHF. The CDR3 coding sequence is TGTGCCAGCAATGGAGGGAGAGACTATAATTCACCCCTCCACTTT. The gene calls are TRBV2 and TRBJ1-6; D is uncertain. This CDR3 contains 15 residues. Per germline, CDR1 SNHLY and CDR2 FYNNEI. Trimming removed 7 bases at V and 3 bases at J, with 13 bases between.

The chain is built from TRBV13 and TRBJ2-1, with D hard to call. The germline gives CDR1 PRHDT, CDR2 FYEKMQ (reference sequence). The CDR3 has 12 residues. Trimming removed 1 base from V and 12 bases from J, with 10 bases in between. Written as DNA, the CDR3 is TGTGCCAGCAGCTTAGAGACCACAGTGCAGTTCTTC. It specifies CASSLETTVQFF.

The table lists this clone with a count of one. This chain joins TRBV6-5 and TRBJ2-1, with 10 nucleotides matching TRBD2. The germline gives CDR1 MNHEY, CDR2 SVGAGI. The V segment lost 6 bases and the J segment 7 bases; nucleotides outside the gene matches: 9. The CDR3 spans 15 residues. The CDR3 loop is CASSLTSGERNEQFF. CDR3 DNA sequence: TGTGCCAGCAGCCTTACTAGCGGGGAGCGAAATGAGCAGTTCTTC.

The J gene is TRBJ1-5, the V gene TRBV3-1 (or the pseudogene TRBV3-2); 9 bases line up with TRBD1. The CDR3 is made up of 16 amino acids. The trim removed 1 base at V and 6 bases at J, leaving 7 bases unmatched. Germline assignment: CDR1 LGHDT and CDR2 YNNKEL (reference sequence). CDR3 bases: TGTGCCAGCAGCCAAGGTAATACAGGGGGCTCTCAGCCCCAGCATTTT. As protein: CASSQGNTGGSQPQHF.

This clone was seen once. The rearrangement links TRBV15 to TRBJ2-1, with D perhaps matching TRBD1 (6 bases). Deletions cut 0 bases from V and 0 bases from J, with 9 bases between. This CDR3 spans 16 amino acids. Germline values: CDR1 LNHNV, CDR2 YYDKDF (reference sequence). The CDR3 region has the DNA TGTGCCACCAGCAGAGATCAAGGGGGCTCCTACAATGAGCAGTTCTTC. This encodes CATSRDQGGSYNEQFF.

The chain links TRBV18 to TRBJ1-2; D not certain. The CDR3 runs 12 residues. Trimming removed 3 bases at V and 8 bases at J, with 10 bases between. CDR1 is KGHSH, CDR2 LQKENI, per germline. The CDR3 spells CASSPSGGGYTF. DNA for the CDR3: TGTGCCAGCTCACCCTCAGGAGGCGGCTACACCTTC.

The chain employs TRBV10-2 and TRBJ2-5, with D unresolved. With 7 bases removed from V and 1 base from J, the gap between germline ends came to 16 bases. The CDR3 spans 15 residues. Germline CDR1 WSHSY, CDR2 SAAADI. CDR3 DNA: TGCGCCAGCAAGTCCGGCCAGGCCATCCAAGAGACCCAGTACTTC. Translation gives CASKSGQAIQETQYF.

V usage is TRBV5-1 and J usage is TRBJ1-4, with 7 bases lining up with TRBD1. CDR1 SGHRS and CDR2 YFSETQ come from the germline V gene. The trim removed 3 bases at V and 3 bases at J, leaving 2 bases unmatched. The CDR3 totals 14 residues. The CDR3: CASSSQGANEKLFF. The CDR3 nucleotides are TGCGCCAGCAGCTCCCAGGGGGCTAATGAAAAACTGTTTTTT.

The chain carries TRBV6-5 and TRBJ1-6; D gene unclear. Germline V CDR1 and CDR2: MNHEY, SVGAGI. The CDR3 is 14 amino acids. V was cut by 2 bases and J by 7 bases, with 9 bases left in between. CDR3 in amino acids: CASSYLANNSPLHF. DNA of the CDR3: TGTGCCAGCAGTTACCTGGCAAACAATTCACCCCTCCACTTT.

This chain connects TRBV27 to TRBJ2-7; 8 nucleotides match TRBD2. CDR1 is MNHEY and CDR2 is SMNVEV in the germline V gene (reference sequence). The CDR3 has 16 amino acids. Trimming at V came to 3 bases and at J to 2 bases, leaving 9 bases not matched to a gene. The CDR3 sequence: CASSLTGTRSAYEQYF. DNA for the CDR3: TGTGCCAGCAGTTTGACCGGGACTAGGAGTGCCTACGAGCAGTACTTC.

This clone was seen once. The chain carries TRBV12-5 and TRBJ2-7, with 11 bases matching TRBD2. The CDR3 totals 13 residues. Germline CDR1 reads LGHNT; CDR2 reads FRNRAP. V lost 5 bases, J lost 6 bases, and 3 bases stayed unmatched. The CDR3 DNA follows: TGTGCTAGTGGTCTTCTAGCGGGAGGCGAGCAGTACTTC. Translation: CASGLLAGGEQYF.

The chain links TRBV28 to TRBJ2-1, with 8 bases identical to TRBD2. The CDR3 loop spans 13 amino acids. Trimming at V came to 4 bases and at J to 7 bases, leaving 3 bases not matched to a gene. CDR1 MDHEN and CDR2 SYDVKM come from the germline V gene. DNA for the CDR3: TGTGCCAGCAGTTCGGGGGGGCGGAATGAGCAGTTCTTC. Translating it yields CASSSGGRNEQFF. The entire variable domain, with the rest obtained from reference TRBV28 and TRBJ2-1, is as follows: DVKVTQSSRYLVKRTGEKVFLECVQDMDHENMFWYRQDPGLGLRLIYFSYDVKMKEKGDIPEGYSVSREKKERFSLILESASTNQTSMYLCASSSGGRNEQFFGPGTRLTVL.

The chain recombines TRBV10-2 with TRBJ2-7, with D uncertain. V lost 5 bases to trimming and J lost 3 bases, with 14 bases between them. Germline CDR1 WSHSY, CDR2 SAAADI. This CDR3 has 14 amino acids. The CDR3 DNA sequence: TGCGCCAGCAGTTGGTCAGGTTCCTTCTACGAGCAGTACTTC. Protein sequence: CASSWSGSFYEQYF.

About this clone: The junction differs from germline at one of its ends, possibly a read error. The rearrangement joins TRBV5-1 to TRBJ2-5; 9 bases are shared with TRBD2. The CDR3 has 15 amino acids. In germline, CDR1 is SGHRS, CDR2 YFSETQ. The CDR3 is CASSLGTSWGETQYF. CDR3 in DNA: TGCGCCAGCAGTTTGGGGACTAGCTGGGGAGAGACCCAGTACTTC.

The V and J genes are TRBV27 and TRBJ1-5; D is possibly TRBD1 (6 bases). CDR3 size: 15 residues. Germline CDR1 MNHEY, CDR2 SMNVEV (reference sequence). The ends were cut back, 5 bases at V and 2 bases at J, with 13 bases in the middle. This CDR3 is CASSVDRFGNQPQHF. The CDR3 DNA reads TGTGCCAGCAGTGTGGACAGATTTGGCAATCAGCCCCAGCATTTT.

The rearrangement uses TRBV7-9 and TRBJ2-7; 10 nucleotides match TRBD2. The CDR3 is made up of 15 amino acids. J was trimmed by 9 bases and V by 5 bases; bases with no gene match: 13. Germline V gene lookup returns CDR1 SEHNR and CDR2 FQNEAQ (reference sequence). CDR3 amino acids: CASSPAGLAGVRQYF. The CDR3 DNA is TGTGCCAGCAGCCCAGCAGGGCTAGCGGGAGTTAGGCAGTACTTC.

The rearrangement uses TRBV27 and TRBJ1-1; D perhaps matches TRBD1 (6 bases). The germline V and J ends were trimmed by 6 bases and 1 base, with 12 bases remaining between them. Germline assignment: CDR1 MNHEY and CDR2 SMNVEV (reference sequence). The CDR3 spans 14 residues. The CDR3 protein is CASRSLQGNTEAFF. CDR3 bases: TGTGCCAGCAGATCCCTACAGGGGAACACTGAAGCTTTCTTT.

A single count supports this clone. V is TRBV6-5 and J is TRBJ1-2; 8 bases are shared with TRBD1. CDR3 length: 13 residues. V lost 6 bases and J lost 5; bases outside the gene matches: 5. Germline loops: CDR1 MNHEY, CDR2 SVGAGI. CDR3 DNA: TGTGCCAGCAGGGAGGACAGGGAGTATGGCTACACCTTC. This codes for CASREDREYGYTF.

The CDR3 here is CASAGGPVEQFF. For the CDR3, the DNA is TGTGCCAGCGCGGGAGGGCCCGTGGAGCAGTTCTTC. The chain couples TRBV11-3 to TRBJ2-1, with 9 nucleotides matching TRBD2. The CDR3 contains 12 residues. Germline V gene lookup returns CDR1 SGHNT and CDR2 YENEEA. V gave up 8 bases and J gave up 10 bases; unmatched junction bases: 6.

The genes are TRBV21-1 and TRBJ1-2. TRBV21-1 is flagged as a pseudogene. The CDR3 is 10 residues long. The CDR3 sequence is CASREGGYTF. In DNA, the CDR3 is TGTGCCAGCAGGGAGGGTGGCTACACCTTC.

The genes are TRBV27 and TRBJ1-6, with unresolved D. CDR1 and CDR2 from the germline V gene are MNHEY and SMNVEV (reference sequence). The CDR3 contains 18 residues. V shed 7 bases and J shed 0 bases, with 19 bases lying between them. The CDR3 here is CASTRAGQYSSYNSPLHF. CDR3 nucleotides: TGTGCCAGCACCCGAGCCGGTCAATACAGCTCCTATAATTCACCCCTCCACTTT.

The chain couples TRBV27 to TRBJ1-1, with TRBD1 as a possible D gene (6 bases). The CDR3 extends over 17 amino acids. V was shortened by 4 bases and J by 1 base, with 19 bases between the two germline ends. Germline V gives CDR1 MNHEY, CDR2 SMNVEV (reference sequence). The CDR3 reads CASSSVARGSRNTEAFF. CDR3 DNA: TGTGCCAGCAGTTCAGTAGCCAGGGGTTCGAGGAACACTGAAGCTTTCTTT.

V usage is TRBV28 and J usage is TRBJ1-1; a weak D match, TRBD1 (5 bases). Per germline, CDR1 MDHEN and CDR2 SYDVKM. CDR3 length: 11 amino acids. Trimming cost V 6 bases and J 5 bases, with 7 bases left between them. This CDR3 reads CASRGRTEAFF. The CDR3 DNA sequence: TGTGCCAGCAGGGGGCGGACTGAAGCTTTCTTT.

The V and J genes are TRBV7-9 and TRBJ2-2, with a weak D call TRBD1 (5 bases). The germline gives CDR1 SEHNR, CDR2 FQNEAQ (reference sequence). There are 14 residues in the CDR3. Trimming stripped 1 base from V and 10 bases from J, with 13 bases between. The CDR3 reads CASSLEYTREELFF. The CDR3 DNA reads TGTGCCAGCAGCTTAGAGTACACCAGGGAGGAGCTGTTTTTT.

This chain joins TRBV4-1 and TRBJ1-3; 7 bases match TRBD1. This CDR3 has 18 residues. Looked up from germline, CDR1 is MGHRA and CDR2 is YSYEKL. V lost 0 bases to trimming and J lost 0 bases; unmatched junction nucleotides: 8. Written as DNA, the CDR3 is TGCGCCAGCAGCCAAGATCTACAGGGGAGATTCTCTGGAAACACCATATATTTT. The encoded protein is CASSQDLQGRFSGNTIYF.

The J gene is TRBJ1-1, the V gene TRBV5-1; TRBD1 might be the D (5 bases). Germline CDR1 and CDR2: SGHRS and YFSETQ. Trimming shortened V by 0 bases and J by 6 bases, and 9 bases separated the two germline ends. The CDR3 runs to 13 residues. In DNA, the CDR3 is TGCGCCAGCAGCTTGGAGGACATGGCTGAAGCTTTCTTT. It is translated as CASSLEDMAEAFF.

The chain has TRBV7-8 and TRBJ2-5; the match to TRBD2 covers 13 bases. The germline CDR1 and CDR2 sequences are SGHVS and FQNEAQ. This CDR3 comprises 16 residues. Germline trimming cut 4 bases from V and 1 base from J; bases unmatched to any gene: 3. CDR3 DNA sequence: TGTGCCAGCAGCTCACGACTAGCGGGGGGCCAAGAGACCCAGTACTTC. It codes for CASSSRLAGGQETQYF.

The chain joins TRBV7-8 to TRBJ2-3, with TRBD1 matching over 8 bases. The CDR3 runs 13 residues. V lost 5 bases and J lost 4; bases outside the gene matches: 2. The germline V gene encodes CDR1 SGHVS and CDR2 FQNEAQ. The CDR3 sequence: CASSRTGPDTQYF. Here the CDR3 DNA reads TGTGCCAGCAGCCGGACAGGGCCAGATACGCAGTATTTT.

V usage is TRBV7-4 and J usage is TRBJ1-5; the D is unclear. The CDR3 has 15 residues. Trimming removed 5 bases from V and 2 bases from J, with 13 bases in between. The germline gives CDR1 SGHVT, CDR2 SQSDAQ. The CDR3 DNA reads as TGTGCCAGCAGCCCCCGAGCGGAACGCAATCAGCCCCAGCATTTT. It codes for CASSPRAERNQPQHF.